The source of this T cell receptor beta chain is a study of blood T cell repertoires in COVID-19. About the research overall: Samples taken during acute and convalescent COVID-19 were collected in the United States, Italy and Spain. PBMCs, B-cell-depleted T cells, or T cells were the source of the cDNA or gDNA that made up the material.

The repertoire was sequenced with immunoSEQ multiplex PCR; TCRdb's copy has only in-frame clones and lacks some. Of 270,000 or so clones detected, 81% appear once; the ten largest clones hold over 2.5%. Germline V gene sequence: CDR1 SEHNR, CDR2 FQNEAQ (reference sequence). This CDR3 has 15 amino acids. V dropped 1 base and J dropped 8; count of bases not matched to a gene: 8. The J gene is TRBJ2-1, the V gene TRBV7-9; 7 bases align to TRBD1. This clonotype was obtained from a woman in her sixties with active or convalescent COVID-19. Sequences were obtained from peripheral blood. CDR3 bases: TGTGCCAGCAGCTTAGAAGGGGGCGCCGTCTATGAGCAGTTCTTC. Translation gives CASSLEGGAVYEQFF.